Many counts were recorded for the clone carrying this TCR beta chain. Its antigen is not identified. This may arise from a read error, as a much more abundant clone is one base away. TCRdb called the multiplex PCR reads again in MiXCR, with one record for every CDR3 protein. This table holds fewer than 90,000 distinct CDR3 sequences, roughly 29% found once. The data derive from a study of breast tumors, draining lymph nodes, adjacent tissues. Study observations and caveats: Luminal-like breast cancer showed significantly greater tumor-nontumor repertoire similarity than basal-like breast cancer did. Most tumor T cells seemingly derive from lymph node, then expand in tumor. Compared with lymph nodes, tumors were less diverse; compared with nontumor tissue, more.

The lymph nodes were axillary draining lymph nodes from breast cancer patients. CDR3 length equals 13 residues. Trimming shortened V by 5 bases and J by 4 bases, and 12 bases separated the two germline ends. Germline CDR1 and CDR2: MNHNY and SVGAGI (reference sequence). Sequencing was carried out using axillary lymph node tissue. The rearrangement uses TRBV6-6 and TRBJ2-7, with D possibly being TRBD2 (5 bases). The sequence was collected from a female donor with breast cancer. Some clones in this sample may be carry-over from other donors' samples. DNA of the CDR3: TGTGCCAGCAGTCACCAGTCGGGGTACGAGCAGTACTTC. Its protein is CASSHQSGYEQYF.